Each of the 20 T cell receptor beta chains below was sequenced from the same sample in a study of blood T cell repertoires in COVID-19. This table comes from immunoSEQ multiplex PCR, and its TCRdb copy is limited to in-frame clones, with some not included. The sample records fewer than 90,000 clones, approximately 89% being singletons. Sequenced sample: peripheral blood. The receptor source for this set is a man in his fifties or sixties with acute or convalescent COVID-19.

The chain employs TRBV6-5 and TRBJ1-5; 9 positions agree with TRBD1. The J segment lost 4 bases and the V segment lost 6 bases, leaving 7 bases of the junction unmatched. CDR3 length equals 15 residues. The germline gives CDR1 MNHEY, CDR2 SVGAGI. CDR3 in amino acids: CASSLGTGSNQPQHF. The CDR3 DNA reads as TGTGCCAGCAGCCTAGGGACAGGGTCGAATCAGCCCCAGCATTTT.

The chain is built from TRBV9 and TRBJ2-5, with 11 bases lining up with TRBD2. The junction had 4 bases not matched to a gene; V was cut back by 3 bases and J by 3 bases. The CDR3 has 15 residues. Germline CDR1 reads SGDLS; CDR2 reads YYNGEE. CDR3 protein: CASSALAGAEETQYF. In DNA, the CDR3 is TGTGCCAGCAGCGCACTAGCGGGAGCCGAAGAGACCCAGTACTTC.

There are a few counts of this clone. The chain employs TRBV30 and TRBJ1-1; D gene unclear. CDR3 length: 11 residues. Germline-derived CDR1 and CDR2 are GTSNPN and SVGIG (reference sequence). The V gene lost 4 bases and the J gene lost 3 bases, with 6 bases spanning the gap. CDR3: CAWNRDTEAFF. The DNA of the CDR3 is TGTGCCTGGAACAGAGACACTGAAGCTTTCTTT.

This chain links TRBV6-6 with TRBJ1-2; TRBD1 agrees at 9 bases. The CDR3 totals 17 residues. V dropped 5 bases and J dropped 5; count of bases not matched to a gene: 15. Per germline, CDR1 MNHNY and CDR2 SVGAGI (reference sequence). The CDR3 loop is CASSPGDRVSGGYGYTF. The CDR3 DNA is TGTGCCAGCAGTCCTGGGGACAGGGTTTCGGGAGGGTATGGCTACACCTTC.

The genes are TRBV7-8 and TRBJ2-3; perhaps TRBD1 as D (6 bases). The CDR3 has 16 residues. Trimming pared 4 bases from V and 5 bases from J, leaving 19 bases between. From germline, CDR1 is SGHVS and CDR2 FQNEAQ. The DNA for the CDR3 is TGTGCCAGCAGCTCAGATAGGGGGAGCTCCTTAGATACGCAGTATTTT. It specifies CASSSDRGSSLDTQYF. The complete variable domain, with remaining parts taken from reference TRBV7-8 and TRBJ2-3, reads GAGVSQSPRYKVAKRGQDVALRCDPISGHVSLFWYQQALGQGPEFLTYFQNEAQLDKSGLPSDRFFAERPEGSVSTLKIQRTQQEDSAVYLCASSSDRGSSLDTQYFGPGTRLTVL.

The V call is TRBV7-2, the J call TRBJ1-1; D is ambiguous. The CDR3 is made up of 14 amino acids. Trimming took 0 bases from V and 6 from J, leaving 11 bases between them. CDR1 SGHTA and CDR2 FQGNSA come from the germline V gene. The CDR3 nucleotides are TGTGCCAGCAGCTTAGCGTTCGGAGTCCCTGAAGCTTTCTTT. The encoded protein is CASSLAFGVPEAFF.

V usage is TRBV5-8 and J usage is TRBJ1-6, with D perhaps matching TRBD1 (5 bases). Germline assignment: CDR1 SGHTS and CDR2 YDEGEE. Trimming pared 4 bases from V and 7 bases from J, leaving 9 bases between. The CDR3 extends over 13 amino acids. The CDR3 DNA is TGTGCCAGCAGCACGAGACAGAATTCACCCCTCCACTTT. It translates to CASSTRQNSPLHF.

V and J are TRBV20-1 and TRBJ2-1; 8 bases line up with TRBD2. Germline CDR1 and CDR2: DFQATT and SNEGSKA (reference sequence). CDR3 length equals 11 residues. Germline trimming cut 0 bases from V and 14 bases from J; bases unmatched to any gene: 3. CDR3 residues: CSARDGRAEFF. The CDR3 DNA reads TGCAGTGCTAGAGACGGGAGGGCCGAGTTCTTC.

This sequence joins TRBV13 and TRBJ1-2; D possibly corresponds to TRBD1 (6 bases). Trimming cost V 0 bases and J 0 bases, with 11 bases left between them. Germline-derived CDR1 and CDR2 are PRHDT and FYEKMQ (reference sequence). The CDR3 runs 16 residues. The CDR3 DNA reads TGTGCCAGCAGCTTAGGCCGGGACATTCCTAACTATGGCTACACCTTC. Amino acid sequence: CASSLGRDIPNYGYTF.

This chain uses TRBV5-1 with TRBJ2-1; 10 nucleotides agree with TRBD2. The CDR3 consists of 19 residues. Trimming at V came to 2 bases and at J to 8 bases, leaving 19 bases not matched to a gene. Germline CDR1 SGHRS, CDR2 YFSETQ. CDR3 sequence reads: CASSFFFAVAGGPLDEQFF. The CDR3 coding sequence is TGCGCCAGCAGCTTTTTTTTTGCGGTAGCGGGAGGCCCCCTGGATGAGCAGTTCTTC. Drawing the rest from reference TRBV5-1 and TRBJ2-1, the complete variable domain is KAGVTQTPRYLIKTRGQQVTLSCSPISGHRSVSWYQQTPGQGLQFLFEYFSETQRNKGNFPGRFSGRQFSNSRSEMNVSTLELGDSALYLCASSFFFAVAGGPLDEQFFGPGTRLTVL.

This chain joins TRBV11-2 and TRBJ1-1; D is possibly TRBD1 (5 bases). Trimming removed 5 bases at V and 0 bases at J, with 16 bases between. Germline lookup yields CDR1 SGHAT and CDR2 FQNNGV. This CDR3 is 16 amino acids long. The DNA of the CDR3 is TGTGCCAGCAGCCCCGCGGTGGACAATTTGAACACTGAAGCTTTCTTT. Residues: CASSPAVDNLNTEAFF.

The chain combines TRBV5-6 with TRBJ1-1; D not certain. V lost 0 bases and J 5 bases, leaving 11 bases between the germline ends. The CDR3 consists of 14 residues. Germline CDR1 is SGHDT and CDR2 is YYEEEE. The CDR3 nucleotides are TGTGCCAGCAGCTTGGTCGGGGAAGGGACTGAAGCTTTCTTT. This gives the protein CASSLVGEGTEAFF.

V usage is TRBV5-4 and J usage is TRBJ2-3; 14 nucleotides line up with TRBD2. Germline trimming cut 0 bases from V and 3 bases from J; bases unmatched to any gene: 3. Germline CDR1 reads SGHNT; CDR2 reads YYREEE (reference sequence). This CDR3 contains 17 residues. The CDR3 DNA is TGTGCCAGCAGCTTGGCCGGACTAGCGGGAGGAACAGATACGCAGTATTTT. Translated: CASSLAGLAGGTDTQYF.

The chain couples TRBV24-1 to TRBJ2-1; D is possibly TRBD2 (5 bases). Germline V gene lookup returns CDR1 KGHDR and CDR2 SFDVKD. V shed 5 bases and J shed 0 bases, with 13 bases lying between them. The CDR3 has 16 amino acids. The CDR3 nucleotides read TGTGCCACCAGTGCCGGGCGGGCCAGCTCCTACAATGAGCAGTTCTTC. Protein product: CATSAGRASSYNEQFF.

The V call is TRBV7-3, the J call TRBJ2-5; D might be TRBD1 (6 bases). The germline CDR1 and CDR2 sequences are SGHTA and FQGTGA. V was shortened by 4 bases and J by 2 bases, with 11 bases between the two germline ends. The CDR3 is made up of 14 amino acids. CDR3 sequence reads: CASSSGVGQETQYF. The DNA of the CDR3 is TGTGCCAGCAGCTCAGGGGTCGGACAAGAGACCCAGTACTTC.

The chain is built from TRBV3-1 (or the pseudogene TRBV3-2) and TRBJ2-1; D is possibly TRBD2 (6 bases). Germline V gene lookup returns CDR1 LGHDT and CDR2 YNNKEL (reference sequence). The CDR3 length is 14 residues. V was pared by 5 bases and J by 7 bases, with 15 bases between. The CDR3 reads CASSLGTGGNEQFF. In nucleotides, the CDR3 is TGTGCCAGCAGCTTAGGGACTGGTGGAAATGAGCAGTTCTTC.

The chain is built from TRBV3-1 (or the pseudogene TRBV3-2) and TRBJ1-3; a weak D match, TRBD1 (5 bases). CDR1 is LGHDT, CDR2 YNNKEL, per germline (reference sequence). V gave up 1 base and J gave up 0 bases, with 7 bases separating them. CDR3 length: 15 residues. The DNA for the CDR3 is TGTGCCAGCAGCCAAGGCCAGGGCTCTGGAAACACCATATATTTT. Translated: CASSQGQGSGNTIYF.

This CDR3 is CASSYSGVGDTEAFF. As DNA, the CDR3 is TGTGCCAGCAGTTACTCAGGGGTTGGGGACACTGAAGCTTTCTTT. The chain couples TRBV6-5 to TRBJ1-1; weak D call: TRBD1 (5 bases). Germline assignment: CDR1 MNHEY and CDR2 SVGAGI. CDR3 size: 15 residues. The V end was cut by 0 bases, the J end by 3 bases, with 11 bases between.

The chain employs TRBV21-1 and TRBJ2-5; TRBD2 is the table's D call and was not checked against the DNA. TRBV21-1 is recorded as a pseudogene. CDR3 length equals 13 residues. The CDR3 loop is CASSKDGKETQYF. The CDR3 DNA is TGTGCCAGCAGCAAAGACGGTAAAGAGACCCAGTACTTC.

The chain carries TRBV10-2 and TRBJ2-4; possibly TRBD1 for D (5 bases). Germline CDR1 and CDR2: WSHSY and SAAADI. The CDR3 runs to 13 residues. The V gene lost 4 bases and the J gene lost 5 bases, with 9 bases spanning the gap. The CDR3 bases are TGCGCCAGCAGTGGACAGATAGAAAACATTCAGTACTTC. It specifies CASSGQIENIQYF.